Here is one TCR beta chain with its context. Germline CDR1 is DFQATT and CDR2 is SNEGSKA (reference sequence). Trimming cost V 1 base and J 7 bases, with 10 bases left between them. This CDR3 is 13 amino acids long. Amplification of TCR beta CDR3 regions used RNA as the template. In the first-round RT-PCR of the TCR CDR3, the HTBI primer set was used. Via MiXCR, TCRdb re-called the multiplex PCR reads, giving one row per CDR3 protein. The profile shows about 570,000 distinct CDR3 sequences, just over 45% of them singletons. The sample is drawn from a study of T cells in Graves' hyperthyroidism and ophthalmopathy.

Sequencing was done on a sample of peripheral blood or thyroid tissue (not recorded which). This clonotype was sampled from an adult woman with Graves' disease, either hyperthyroidism or ophthalmopathy (not recorded which). The V gene is TRBV20-1, the J gene TRBJ2-2; unclear D gene. The DNA for the CDR3 is TGCAGTGCTAGAGCTAGTGTGGGCGGGGAGCTGTTTTTT. Encoded protein: CSARASVGGELFF.